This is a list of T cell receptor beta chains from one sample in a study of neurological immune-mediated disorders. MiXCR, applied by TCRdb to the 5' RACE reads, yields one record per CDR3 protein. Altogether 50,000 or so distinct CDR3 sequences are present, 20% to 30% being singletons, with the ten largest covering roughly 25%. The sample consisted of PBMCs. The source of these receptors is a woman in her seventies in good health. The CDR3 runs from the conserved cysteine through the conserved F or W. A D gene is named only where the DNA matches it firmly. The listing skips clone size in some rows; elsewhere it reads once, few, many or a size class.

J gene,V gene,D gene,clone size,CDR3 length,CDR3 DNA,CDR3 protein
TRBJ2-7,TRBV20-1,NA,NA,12,TGCAGTGCTAGAGAGTCAGGCTACGAGCAGTACTTC,CSARESGYEQYF
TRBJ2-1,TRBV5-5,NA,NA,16,TGTGCCAGCAGCAGGACACTTTCAAGCTCCTACAATGAGCAGTTCTTC,CASSRTLSSSYNEQFF
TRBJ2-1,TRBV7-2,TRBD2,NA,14,TGTGCCAGCAGCTCGACTAGCGGGAGGTTTGAGCAGTTCTTC,CASSSTSGRFEQFF
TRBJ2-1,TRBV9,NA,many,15,TGTGCCAGCAGCCCCCAGGTAAGCTCCTACAATGAGCAGTTCTTC,CASSPQVSSYNEQFF
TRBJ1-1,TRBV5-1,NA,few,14,TGCGCCAGCAGCCACGGGGGAGCGAACACTGAAGCTTTCTTT,CASSHGGANTEAFF
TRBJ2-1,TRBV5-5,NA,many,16,TGTGCCAGCAGCTTGTTATCGCTGGCTAGCTACAATGAGCAGTTCTTC,CASSLLSLASYNEQFF
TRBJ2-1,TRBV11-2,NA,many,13,TGTGCCAGCACCTCGACAGCCCCTGGTGAGCAGTTCTTC,CASTSTAPGEQFF
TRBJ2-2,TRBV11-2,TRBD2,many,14,TGTGCCAGCAGCTTATACGGGAGGGGAGGGGAGCTGTTTTTT,CASSLYGRGGELFF
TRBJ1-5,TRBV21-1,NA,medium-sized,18,TGTGCCAGCAGCAGAGGGGGGTCCCAAGGTCAGAGCAATCAGCCCCAGCATTTT,CASSRGGSQGQSNQPQHF
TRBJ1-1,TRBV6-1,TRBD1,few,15,TGTGCCAGCAGACACCCGGGACAGGGTGTCACTGAAGCTTTCTTT,CASRHPGQGVTEAFF
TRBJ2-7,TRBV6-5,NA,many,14,TGTGCCAGCAGTTATAAGGAGAGTGCCTACGAGCAGTACTTC,CASSYKESAYEQYF
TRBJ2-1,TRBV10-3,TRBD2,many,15,TGTGCCATCAGTGAGTCTGCGGGAGGGGTGAATGAGCAGTTCTTC,CAISESAGGVNEQFF
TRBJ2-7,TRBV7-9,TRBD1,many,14,TGTGCCAGCAGCATAGGTGGGACAGGGTACGAGCAGTACTTC,CASSIGGTGYEQYF
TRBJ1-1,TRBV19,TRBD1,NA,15,TGTGCCAGTAGTATCCGCGACAGGGGCGGAACTGAAGCTTTCTTT,CASSIRDRGGTEAFF
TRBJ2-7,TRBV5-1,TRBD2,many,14,TGCGCCAGCAGGGCGACTAGCGGGGGCTACGAGCAGTACTTC,CASRATSGGYEQYF
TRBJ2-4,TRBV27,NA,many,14,TGTGCCAGCAGTTTAGTGGTAGGGGGGCGCGTTGAATACTTC,CASSLVVGGRVEYF
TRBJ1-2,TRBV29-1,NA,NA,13,TGCAGCGCCTACAGGGAATGGGGCTATGGCTACACCTTC,CSAYREWGYGYTF
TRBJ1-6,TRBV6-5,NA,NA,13,TGTGCCAGCAGTTACAAACACAGCTCACCCCTCCACTTT,CASSYKHSSPLHF
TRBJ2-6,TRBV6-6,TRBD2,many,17,TGTGCCAGCAGTTACCACGTCTTTAGGCAGCGGGGCAACGTCCTGACTTTC,CASSYHVFRQRGNVLTF
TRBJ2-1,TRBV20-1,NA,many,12,TGCAGTGCTAGAGCTGGATACAATGAGCAGTTCTTC,CSARAGYNEQFF
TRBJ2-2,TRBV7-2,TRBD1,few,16,TGTGCCAGCAGCTTAAAAGCAGGGGGGAACACCGGGGAGCTGTTTTTT,CASSLKAGGNTGELFF
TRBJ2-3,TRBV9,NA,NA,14,TGTGCCAGCAGCGTAGTGGGGGATTCGGATACGCAGTATTTT,CASSVVGDSDTQYF
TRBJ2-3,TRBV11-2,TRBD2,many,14,TGTGCCAGCAGCGGTAGCGGGAGCCCAGATACGCAGTATTTT,CASSGSGSPDTQYF
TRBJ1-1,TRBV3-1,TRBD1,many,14,TGTGCCAGCAGCCAAGTTCGACAGGGCCATGAAGCTTTCTTT,CASSQVRQGHEAFF
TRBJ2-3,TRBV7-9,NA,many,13,TGTGCCAGCAGCATCGGCCCCGAGAATACGCAGTATTTT,CASSIGPENTQYF
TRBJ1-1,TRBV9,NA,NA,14,TGTGCCAGCAGCCCGGGACTCCTCGACACTGAAGCTTTCTTT,CASSPGLLDTEAFF
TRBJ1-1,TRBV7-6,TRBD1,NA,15,TGTGCCAGCAGCTTACGTGGGACAGGGAGAACTGAAGCTTTCTTT,CASSLRGTGRTEAFF
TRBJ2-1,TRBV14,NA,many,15,TGTGCCAGCAGCCAAGATTGGGCCAGACGGAATGAGCAGTTCTTC,CASSQDWARRNEQFF
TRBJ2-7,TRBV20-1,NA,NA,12,TGCAGTGCAGCCGACAGGACCTACGAGCAGTACTTC,CSAADRTYEQYF
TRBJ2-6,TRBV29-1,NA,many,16,TGCAGCGTTGAATCAGGAGGGAGCTCTGGGGCCAACGTCCTGACTTTC,CSVESGGSSGANVLTF
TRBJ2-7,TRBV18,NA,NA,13,TGTGCCAGCTCACCACGGGAGAGGGGCGAGCAGTACTTC,CASSPRERGEQYF
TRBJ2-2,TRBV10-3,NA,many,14,TGTGCCATCAGTGAGGGGGTGGACACCGGGGAGCTGTTTTTT,CAISEGVDTGELFF
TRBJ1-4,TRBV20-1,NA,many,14,TGCAGTGTCGGGACACCCGCTTTAAATGAAAAACTGTTTTTT,CSVGTPALNEKLFF
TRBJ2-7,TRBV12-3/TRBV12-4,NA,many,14,TGTGCCAGCAGCCCCGGGCCAAGCTCCTACGAGCAGTACTTC,CASSPGPSSYEQYF
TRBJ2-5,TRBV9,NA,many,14,TGTGCCAGCAGCGTAGTAGGGCTCCAAGAGACCCAGTACTTC,CASSVVGLQETQYF
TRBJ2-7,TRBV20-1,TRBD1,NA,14,TGCAGTGCTAGGGACCGGGACAGACCCTACGAGCAGTACTTC,CSARDRDRPYEQYF